This TCR beta chain was identified in a study of PD-L1 blockade in urothelial cancer (dated by TCRdb to 2015 to 2018). Concerning the study at large: Every patient began therapy around 2014 and was given atezolizumab 1,200 mg intravenously every 3 weeks. About 90% of the roughly 30 patients were identified as males with urothelial cancer of bladder origin, and a prior smoking history was reported by 18 of 29 patients. An ECOG performance status of 0 or 1 was recorded for the patients, and 0 to 3 prior chemotherapy regimens had been received by the patients. Blood samples were analyzed at two time points: 3 weeks after treatment start (second dose) and 6 weeks after treatment start. A median of about 150,000 T cells and 80,000 to 95,000 unique TCRs was obtained from blood samples, and a median clonality of roughly 0.08 was observed. Somatic, immune and clinical correlates of response to PD-L1 blockade with atezolizumab in urothelial cancer were the focus of an exploratory multi-omic analysis. Pretreatment tumor samples, along with matched peripheral blood serially collected before and after atezolizumab treatment, were subjected to TCR sequencing. Durable clinical benefit was defined as a progression-free survival longer than 6 months, and TCR features were additionally tested against progression-free survival and overall survival. Whole exome sequencing and RNA sequencing of pretreatment tumors were performed alongside TCR sequencing in the same patients. Several patients achieved durable clinical benefit and 15 to 20 did not. Some 30 patients had pretreatment blood TCR-seq, about 25 had at least one posttreatment blood collection, and about 25 had tumor TCR-seq. What the work shows at the level of the full study, not this receptor alone: Because of the small sample size (n ≈ 27) and the many exploratory analyses performed, the results are intended to be regarded as hypothesis-generating. Patients with durable benefit showed greater expansion of tumor-associated TCR clones in peripheral blood 3 weeks after starting treatment (n ≈ 23, p = 0.022). Improved progression-free and overall survival was found to be associated with pretreatment peripheral blood TCR clonality below the median.

To estimate absolute template abundance from read counts, synthetic TCR analog templates were spiked into each PCR. TCRbeta CDR3 regions were amplified from genomic DNA with bias-controlled V and J gene primers using the immunoSEQ assay. Sequencing of rearranged TCRbeta segments was performed at approximately 20X coverage. For the original study's pipeline: Sequencing errors were corrected by clustering, and CDR3s were annotated against IMGT so that V, D and J genes could be assigned. Out-of-frame and stop-codon sequences were excluded, and only productive TCRbeta rearrangements were used in downstream analyses. To compute clonality, Shannon entropy was normalized by the log of the number of unique productive sequences and then subtracted from one. Clones differing between time points or between blood and tumor were identified using Fisher's exact test with Benjamini-Hochberg correction, with an adjusted p below 0.01 applied as the threshold. The immuneACCESS repertoire file appears here via TCRdb, limited to in-frame rearrangements. These files lack a portion of the clones; in checked studies, under half of the deficit traces to unresolved V genes, and the cause of the others is not known. The V and J calls and clone size were taken over from that table, and D and trimming were inferred from the DNA. The sample yields 29,000 or so clones; around 84% were counted once. Together, the top ten hold around 3% of the sample.

Of note for this clone: Its antigen is currently not known. No quality values exist for individual bases; no much larger clone is one base distant.

In the paper's terms, the time point label means: peripheral blood 6 weeks after treatment start. A total of under 30 patients with locally advanced or metastatic urothelial carcinoma, treated at Memorial Sloan Kettering on a trial protocol, made up the cohort. Peripheral blood mononuclear cells were collected pretreatment and during treatment, at between 1 and 8 total time points per patient. The Qiagen DNeasy Blood extraction kit was used to purify genomic DNA from total PBMCs and from tumor samples. PBMCs were collected pretreatment and during treatment and were isolated and stored as previously described. The CDR3 numbers 15 residues from cysteine through phenylalanine. Just CDR3 DNA is preserved here, 45 bases in frame from base 1. From a lookup of the germline V gene (reference sequence), CDR1 and CDR2 are SEHNR and FQNEAQ. Compared with germline, V lacks 3 bases and J lacks 8 bases; bases without a gene match: 9.

The TCR originated in a man between 65 and 85 years old with urothelial cancer. Material: PBMCs, obtained around atezolizumab (anti-PD-L1) treatment. The sequence joins TRBV7-9 to TRBJ2-1; 8 bases in the junction line up with TRBD2. The CDR3 protein: CASSFTSGEGYEQFF. The base sequence is TGTGCCAGCAGCTTTACTAGCGGAGAAGGATATGAGCAGTTCTTC.